A single sample is the source of the 25 T cell receptor beta chains below, sequenced in a study of CD8 T cells in ankylosing spondylitis. TCRdb processed the 5' RACE reads anew with MiXCR; each CDR3 protein has one entry. The sample has about 160,000 distinct CDR3 sequences; around 20% are singletons. The material sequenced was blood, either unsorted or a sorted T cell fraction (not recorded which). These receptor sequences come from a male donor with ankylosing spondylitis or in good health (not recorded which).

There are a few counts of this clonotype. The V gene is TRBV7-2, the J gene TRBJ2-3; maybe TRBD2 (5 bases). The CDR3 is made up of 15 amino acids. Germline loops: CDR1 SGHTA, CDR2 FQGNSA. Trimming cost V 3 bases and J 6 bases, with 16 bases left between them. CDR3 protein: CASSFTAAVVDTQYF. CDR3 coding DNA: TGTGCCAGCAGCTTTACAGCGGCTGTGGTGGATACGCAGTATTTT.

The sample holds a few counts of this clonotype. The CDR3 sequence: CASNSATQYF. In DNA form, the CDR3 reads TGTGCCAGCAACTCCGCGACCCAGTACTTC. The V and J genes are TRBV2 and TRBJ2-5; D is unresolved. Trimming removed 7 bases from V and 7 bases from J, with 7 bases in between. Germline V gene data show CDR1 as SNHLY and CDR2 as FYNNEI. CDR3 size: 10 residues.

This clonotype was detected only a few times. This chain connects TRBV11-2 to TRBJ2-3; possibly TRBD2 for D (7 bases). This CDR3 region has 14 residues. In germline, CDR1 is SGHAT, CDR2 FQNNGV. Trimming removed 5 bases from V and 5 bases from J, with 14 bases in between. CDR3 residues: CASSRGGGVDTQYF. In DNA form, the CDR3 reads TGTGCCAGCAGCAGGGGCGGGGGCGTAGATACGCAGTATTTT.

This clonotype was seen a few times. The chain is built from TRBV20-1 and TRBJ1-5; 9 nucleotides agree with TRBD1. The CDR3 contains 14 residues. Germline-derived CDR1 and CDR2 are DFQATT and SNEGSKA (reference sequence). V lost 6 bases and J lost 1; bases outside the gene matches: 4. The CDR3 nucleotides read TGCAGTGCCGGACAGGGGAGCAGCAATCAGCCCCAGCATTTT. This gives the protein CSAGQGSSNQPQHF.

This clonotype was detected a few times. V gene TRBV10-2 combines with J gene TRBJ1-5; 7 bases align to TRBD1. Per the germline V gene, CDR1 is WSHSY and CDR2 is SAAADI. The CDR3 is 13 residues long. V trimming: 9 bases; J trimming: 3 bases; junction bases outside the gene matches: 5. The chain's CDR3 is CARGTANNQPQHF. The CDR3, as DNA: TGCGCCAGGGGGACAGCCAACAATCAGCCCCAGCATTTT.

This clonotype was counted ten times or more. The rearrangement uses TRBV12-3 or TRBV12-4 and TRBJ2-2, with D tentatively TRBD1 (5 bases). The CDR3 is 15 residues long. V was pared by 3 bases and J by 4 bases, with 12 bases between. This chain's CDR3 is CASSFRQGGTGELFF. The CDR3 DNA reads TGTGCCAGCAGTTTCCGGCAGGGTGGCACCGGGGAGCTGTTTTTT.

This clonotype was seen repeatedly, ten times or more. The chain has TRBV19 and TRBJ2-4, with D hard to call. In germline, CDR1 is LNHDA, CDR2 SQIVND (reference sequence). This CDR3 is 13 amino acids long. Trimming removed 5 bases from V and 0 bases from J, with 5 bases in between. The DNA of the CDR3 is TGTGCCAGTAGTCGTGAAGCCAAAAACATTCAGTACTTC. This gives the protein CASSREAKNIQYF. Full variable domain (remainder filled in from reference TRBV19 and TRBJ2-4): DGGITQSPKYLFRKEGQNVTLSCEQNLNHDAMYWYRQDPGQGLRLIYYSQIVNDFQKGDIAEGYSVSREKKESFPLTVTSAQKNPTAFYLCASSREAKNIQYFGAGTRLSVL.

In this sample, this clonotype turned up once. The chain couples TRBV29-1 to TRBJ1-1; no clear D. This CDR3 spans 9 amino acids. Trimming removed 7 bases from V and 10 bases from J, with 10 bases in between. Germline V gene data show CDR1 as SQVTM and CDR2 as ANQGSEA. This CDR3 is CSGRDRAFF. The CDR3 DNA reads as TGCAGCGGCCGGGATCGAGCTTTCTTT.

The sample holds a few counts of this clonotype. This sequence joins TRBV28 and TRBJ2-7, with D unresolved. The CDR3 length is 12 residues. Trimming shortened V by 4 bases and J by 6 bases, and 10 bases separated the two germline ends. The germline CDR1 and CDR2 sequences are MDHEN and SYDVKM. The CDR3, as DNA: TGTGCCAGCAGTTCCCCTTGGGGCGAGCAGTACTTC. As protein: CASSSPWGEQYF.

The rearrangement links TRBV28 to TRBJ2-7; 9 bases map to TRBD2. The CDR3 loop spans 15 amino acids. Germline-derived CDR1 and CDR2 are MDHEN and SYDVKM. The J segment lost 2 bases and the V segment lost 5 bases, leaving 7 bases of the junction unmatched. The CDR3 DNA follows: TGTGCCAGCAGTACCGCCCGCGGGGGGGCCTACGAGCAGTACTTC. Protein sequence: CASSTARGGAYEQYF.

There are many counts of this clonotype. This chain links TRBV27 with TRBJ2-7, with D possibly TRBD2 on 6 matching bases. Germline CDR1 is MNHEY and CDR2 is SMNVEV (reference sequence). This CDR3 contains 14 residues. The V and J ends lost 6 bases and 2 bases respectively, with 14 bases between them. Written as DNA, the CDR3 is TGTGCCAGCAGCCAGTCGCGGGAAGCCTACGAGCAGTACTTC. Translated: CASSQSREAYEQYF.

The chain employs TRBV3-1 and TRBJ2-1; no clear D gene. CDR1 is LGHDT and CDR2 is YNNKEL in the germline V gene (reference sequence). Trimming stripped 0 bases from V and 12 bases from J, with 12 bases between. The CDR3 sequence is 13 residues long. The CDR3 is CASSQDIRLMQFF. CDR3 nucleotide sequence: TGTGCCAGCAGCCAAGATATTCGGCTAATGCAGTTCTTC.

This sequence joins TRBV6-5 and TRBJ1-6; unclear D gene. The V gene's germline CDR1 is MNHEY and CDR2 SVGAGI. CDR3 length equals 16 residues. The V end lost 0 bases, the J end lost 3 bases, and 9 bases lay between the germline ends. CDR3 region: CASSYSKDNYNSPLHF. Written as DNA, the CDR3 is TGTGCCAGCAGTTACTCGAAAGACAACTATAATTCACCCCTCCACTTT.

This clonotype was detected ten times or more. The chain couples TRBV28 to TRBJ2-4, with 9 bases that match TRBD1. Germline V lookup: CDR1 MDHEN, CDR2 SYDVKM. The CDR3 runs 15 residues. V shed 4 bases, J shed 3 bases, and the junction held 4 bases outside the gene matches. CDR3 nucleotides: TGTGCCAGCAGTTGGACAGGGGTAGGCAAAAACATTCAGTACTTC. Protein product: CASSWTGVGKNIQYF.

This chain joins TRBV28 and TRBJ2-3; 7 bases match TRBD2. With 3 bases clipped from V and 4 bases from J, the junction kept 7 bases outside the gene matches. The CDR3 has 15 amino acids. CDR1 MDHEN and CDR2 SYDVKM come from the germline V gene. In DNA, the CDR3 is TGTGCCAGCAGTTTTTTGGCGGGAGAGGCAGATACGCAGTATTTT. The encoded protein is CASSFLAGEADTQYF.

The gene calls are TRBV3-1 and TRBJ1-2, with D hard to call. The CDR3 has 14 residues. V was pared by 1 base and J by 6 bases, with 12 bases between. In germline, CDR1 is LGHDT, CDR2 YNNKEL (reference sequence). CDR3 amino acids: CASSQGRVGNGYTF. Here the CDR3 DNA reads TGTGCCAGCAGCCAAGGGAGGGTCGGAAATGGCTACACCTTC.

This clonotype was seen ten or more times. The genes are TRBV4-1 and TRBJ2-7; 13 bases agree with TRBD2. CDR1 MGHRA and CDR2 YSYEKL come from the germline V gene. The V and J ends lost 5 bases and 3 bases, in that order; junction bases with no gene match: 4. The CDR3 is 15 residues long. CDR3 in amino acids: CASSKLAGGNYEQYF. The CDR3 nucleotides read TGCGCCAGCAGCAAACTAGCGGGAGGGAACTACGAGCAGTACTTC.

This clonotype has at least ten counts. The gene calls are TRBV5-4 and TRBJ2-1; 13 bases agree with TRBD2. The CDR3 runs to 18 residues. The ends lost 3 bases at V and 3 bases at J; junction bases unmatched: 9. Germline CDR1 SGHNT, CDR2 YYREEE (reference sequence). The CDR3 spells CASSSGLAGTKSYNEQFF. The DNA for the CDR3 is TGTGCCAGCAGCTCGGGACTAGCGGGAACGAAGAGCTACAATGAGCAGTTCTTC.

This clonotype came up a few times. The chain links TRBV28 to TRBJ2-5; TRBD1 aligns across 7 bases. CDR1 is MDHEN and CDR2 is SYDVKM in the germline V gene. J lost 4 bases, V lost 7 bases, and 9 bases had no gene match. The CDR3 is 14 amino acids. Here the CDR3 reads CASTQPGQSETQYF. The CDR3 DNA reads as TGTGCCAGCACTCAACCGGGACAGTCAGAGACCCAGTACTTC.

Only one count was recorded for this clonotype. The genes are TRBV30 and TRBJ2-6; 11 bases align to TRBD2. With 4 bases clipped from V and 0 bases from J, the junction kept 11 bases outside the gene matches. Looked up from germline, CDR1 is GTSNPN and CDR2 is SVGIG (reference sequence). CDR3 length equals 19 residues. The DNA of the CDR3 is TGTGCCTGGATGTTCCTCTCCGGGACTAGCGGCTCTGGGGCCAACGTCCTGACTTTC. Translation: CAWMFLSGTSGSGANVLTF.

This clonotype was detected ten times or more. The genes are TRBV29-1 and TRBJ2-5, with D possibly being TRBD1 (6 bases). Trimming took off 4 bases at V and 1 base at J, with 16 bases between the two ends. Germline CDR1 is SQVTM and CDR2 is ANQGSEA. CDR3 size: 15 residues. Here the CDR3 DNA reads TGCAGCGTTGTTGGCCGTGGACAGTTCCAAGAGACCCAGTACTTC. It is translated as CSVVGRGQFQETQYF.

Many counts were recorded for this clonotype. J is TRBJ2-2 and V is TRBV4-1; D remains unclear. Trimming shortened V by 0 bases and J by 6 bases, and 17 bases separated the two germline ends. The length of the CDR3 is 17 residues. CDR1 and CDR2 from the germline V gene are MGHRA and YSYEKL. The CDR3, as DNA: TGCGCCAGCAGCCAAGATCCGTACGGGCGGAGATCCGGGGAGCTGTTTTTT. It codes for CASSQDPYGRRSGELFF.

The table lists this clonotype with many counts. This chain uses TRBV27 with TRBJ2-7, with 9 bases aligning to TRBD1. This CDR3 is built from 13 residues. Per germline, CDR1 MNHEY and CDR2 SMNVEV (reference sequence). With V trimmed by 6 bases and J by 4 bases, 4 bases remained unmatched. CDR3 nucleotide sequence: TGTGCCAGCAGATCACAGGGGGCATACGAGCAGTACTTC. Translating gives CASRSQGAYEQYF.

The chain joins TRBV5-1 to TRBJ2-3, with a possible D match to TRBD2 (6 bases). Deletions cut 7 bases from V and 6 bases from J, with 24 bases between. The CDR3 length is 16 residues. CDR1 is SGHRS and CDR2 is YFSETQ in the germline V gene. CDR3 residues: CASATGDLGTSDTQYF. DNA of the CDR3: TGCGCCAGCGCGACTGGGGACTTAGGGACTTCGGATACGCAGTATTTT.

This clonotype has just a few counts. The J gene is TRBJ1-1, the V gene TRBV5-1, with D possibly being TRBD1 (5 bases). CDR3 length: 14 residues. CDR1 and CDR2 from the germline V gene are SGHRS and YFSETQ. V was trimmed by 4 bases and J by 0 bases, leaving 10 bases between them. CDR3 amino acids: CASSRGALNTEAFF. The CDR3 DNA follows: TGCGCCAGCAGCCGCGGGGCCCTGAACACTGAAGCTTTCTTT.